The 5 T cell receptor beta chains listed next were all sequenced from one sample in a study of shared clonotypes between healthy human individuals. Here immunoSEQ multiplex PCR was the method, and the copy in TCRdb shows in-frame clones only, minus some. The sample lists 550,000 to 850,000 clones; 55% to 75% were seen once. Specimen: memory CD4+ T cells sorted from blood. Subset denoted: CD45RA-negative fraction. Receptor source: a woman in her twenties or thirties in good health.

The chain links TRBV2 to TRBJ2-2; D could derive from TRBD1 or TRBD2 (5 bases each). V lost 6 bases, J lost 7 bases, and 15 bases lay in between. The V gene's germline CDR1 is SNHLY and CDR2 FYNNEI. The CDR3 is 14 amino acids. The CDR3 reads CASSAEGEFGELFF. CDR3 nucleotide sequence: TGTGCCAGCAGCGCCGAAGGGGAGTTCGGGGAGCTGTTTTTT.

The CDR3 DNA follows: TGTGCCAGCAGTGAATTTGGGGATTCCTACGAGCAGTACTTC. The encoded protein is CASSEFGDSYEQYF. The chain links TRBV6-1 to TRBJ2-7; the D is unclear. The V and J ends lost 2 bases and 1 base respectively, with 9 bases between them. This CDR3 is 14 amino acids long. Germline V gives CDR1 MNHNS, CDR2 SASEGT.

V usage is TRBV21-1 and J usage is TRBJ1-3; TRBD1 is taken as the D call from the table, unchecked against the DNA. TRBV21-1 is flagged as a pseudogene. The CDR3 loop spans 16 amino acids. CDR3 nucleotides: TGTGCCAGCAATCGACAGGGGGCAGGTTATGGAAACACCATATATTTT. Translating gives CASNRQGAGYGNTIYF.

The rearrangement uses TRBV7-9 and TRBJ2-7; D may match TRBD1 or TRBD2 (5 bases each). V lost 3 bases and J lost 6, with 12 bases in between. The CDR3 is 13 residues long. Germline V gives CDR1 SEHNR, CDR2 FQNEAQ (reference sequence). CDR3 DNA: TGTGCCAGCAGCTTGAAAGGGACCACCGAGCAGTACTTC. This gives the protein CASSLKGTTEQYF.

In regard to this clone: The sample has other DNA sequences that encode this CDR3 too. The V call is TRBV18, the J call TRBJ1-4; no firm D call. V dropped 2 bases and J dropped 8 bases, with 9 bases sitting between them. Germline values: CDR1 KGHSH, CDR2 LQKENI. The CDR3 runs to 13 residues. The CDR3 here is CASSPGLGEKLFF. In DNA, the CDR3 is TGTGCCAGCTCACCAGGGCTGGGGGAAAAACTGTTTTTT.